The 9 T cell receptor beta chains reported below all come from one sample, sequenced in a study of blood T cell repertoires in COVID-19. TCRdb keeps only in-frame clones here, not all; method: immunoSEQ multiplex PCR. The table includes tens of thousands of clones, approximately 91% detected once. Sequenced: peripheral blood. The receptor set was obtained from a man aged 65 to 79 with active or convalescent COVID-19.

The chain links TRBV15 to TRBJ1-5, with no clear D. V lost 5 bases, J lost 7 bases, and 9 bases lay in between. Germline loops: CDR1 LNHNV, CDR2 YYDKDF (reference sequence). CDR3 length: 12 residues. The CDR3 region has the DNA TGTGCCACCAGCCCCGTCCGGCAGCCCCAGCATTTT. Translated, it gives CATSPVRQPQHF.

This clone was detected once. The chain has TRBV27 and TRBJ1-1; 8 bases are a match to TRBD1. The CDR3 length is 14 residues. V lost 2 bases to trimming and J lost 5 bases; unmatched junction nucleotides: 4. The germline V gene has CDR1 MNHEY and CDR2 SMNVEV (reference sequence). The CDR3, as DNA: TGTGCCAGCAGTTTACAGGGGGCCAGGACTGAAGCTTTCTTT. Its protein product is CASSLQGARTEAFF.

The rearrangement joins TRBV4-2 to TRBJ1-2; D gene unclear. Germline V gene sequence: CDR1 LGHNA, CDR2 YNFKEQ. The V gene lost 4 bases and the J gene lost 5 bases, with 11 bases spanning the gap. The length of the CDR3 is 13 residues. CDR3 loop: CASSPGGQYGYTF. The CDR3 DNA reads TGTGCCAGCAGCCCAGGTGGGCAGTATGGCTACACCTTC.

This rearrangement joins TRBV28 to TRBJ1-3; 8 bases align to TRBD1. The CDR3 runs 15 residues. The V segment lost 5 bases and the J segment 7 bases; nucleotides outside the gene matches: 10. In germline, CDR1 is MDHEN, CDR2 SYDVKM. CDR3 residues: CASSPRQGMSNTIYF. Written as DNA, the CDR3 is TGTGCCAGCAGTCCCCGACAGGGGATGAGTAACACCATATATTTT.

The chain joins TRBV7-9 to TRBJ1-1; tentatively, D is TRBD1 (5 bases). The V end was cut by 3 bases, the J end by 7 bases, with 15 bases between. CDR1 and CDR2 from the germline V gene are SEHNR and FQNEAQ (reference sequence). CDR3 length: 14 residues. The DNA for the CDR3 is TGTGCCAGCAGCTTCCCCGTCCAGGGAGGTGAAGCTTTCTTT. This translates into CASSFPVQGGEAFF.

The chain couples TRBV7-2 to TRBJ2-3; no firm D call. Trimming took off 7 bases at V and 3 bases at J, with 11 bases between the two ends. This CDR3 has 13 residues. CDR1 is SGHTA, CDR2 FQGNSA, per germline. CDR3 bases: TGTGCCAGCAAAATGGGCCCAACAGATACGCAGTATTTT. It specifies CASKMGPTDTQYF.

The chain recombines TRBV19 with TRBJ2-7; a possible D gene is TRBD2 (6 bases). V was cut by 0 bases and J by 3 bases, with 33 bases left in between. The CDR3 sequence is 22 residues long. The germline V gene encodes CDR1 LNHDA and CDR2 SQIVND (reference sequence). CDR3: CASSIDLGWGDKDRFPNYEQYF. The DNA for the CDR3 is TGTGCCAGTAGTATAGATCTTGGTTGGGGGGATAAAGACCGTTTCCCCAACTACGAGCAGTACTTC.

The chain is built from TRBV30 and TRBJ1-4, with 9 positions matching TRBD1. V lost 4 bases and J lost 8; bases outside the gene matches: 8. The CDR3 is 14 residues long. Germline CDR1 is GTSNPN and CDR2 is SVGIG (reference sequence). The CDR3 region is CAWNTGTGYEKLFF. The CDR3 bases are TGTGCCTGGAACACCGGGACAGGGTACGAAAAACTGTTTTTT.

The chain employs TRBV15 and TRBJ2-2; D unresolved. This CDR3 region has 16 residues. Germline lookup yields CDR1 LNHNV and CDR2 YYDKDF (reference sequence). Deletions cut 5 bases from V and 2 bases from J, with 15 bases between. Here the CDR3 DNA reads TGTGCCACCAGCCCCTTTGTAAAGCACAACACCGGGGAGCTGTTTTTT. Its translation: CATSPFVKHNTGELFF. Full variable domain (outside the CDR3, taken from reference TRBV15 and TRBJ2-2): DAMVIQNPRYQVTQFGKPVTLSCSQTLNHNVMYWYQQKSSQAPKLLFHYYDKDFNNEADTPDNFQSRRPNTSFCFLDIRSPGLGDTAMYLCATSPFVKHNTGELFFGEGSRLTVL.